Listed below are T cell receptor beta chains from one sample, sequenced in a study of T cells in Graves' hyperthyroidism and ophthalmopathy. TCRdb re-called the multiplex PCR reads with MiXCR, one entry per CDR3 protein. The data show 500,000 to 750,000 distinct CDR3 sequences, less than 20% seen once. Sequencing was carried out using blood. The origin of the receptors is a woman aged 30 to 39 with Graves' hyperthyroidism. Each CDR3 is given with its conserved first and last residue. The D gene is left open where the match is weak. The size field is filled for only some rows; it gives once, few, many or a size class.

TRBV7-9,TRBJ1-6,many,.,CASSQSSPLHF,TGTGCCAGCAGCCAGAGCTCACCCCTCCACTTT
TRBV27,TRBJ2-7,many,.,CASSYKDTGYEQYF,TGTGCCAGCAGTTATAAGGATACAGGCTACGAGCAGTACTTC
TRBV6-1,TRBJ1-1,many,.,CASRQRNTEAFF,TGTGCCAGTCGACAGAGGAACACTGAAGCTTTCTTT
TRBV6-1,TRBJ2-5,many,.,CASSNLLGTNSSQETQYF,TGTGCCAGCAGTAATCTACTCGGGACAAACTCCTCCCAAGAGACCCAGTACTTC
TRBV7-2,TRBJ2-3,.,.,CASTRDITDTQYF,TGTGCCAGCACCCGGGACATAACAGATACGCAGTATTTT
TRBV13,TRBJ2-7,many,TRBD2,CASSLLVGLAGGPPHEQYF,TGTGCCAGCAGCTTATTGGTCGGACTAGCGGGAGGGCCCCCCCACGAGCAGTACTTC
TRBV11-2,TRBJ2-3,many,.,CASSLGEADTQYF,TGTGCCAGCAGCTTGGGTGAGGCAGATACGCAGTATTTT
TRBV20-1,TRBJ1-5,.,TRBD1,CSAREEGQGSDQPQHF,TGCAGTGCTAGGGAGGAGGGACAGGGGAGCGATCAGCCCCAGCATTTT
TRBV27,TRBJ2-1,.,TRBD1,CASSWTGQHEQFF,TGTGCCAGCAGTTGGACAGGGCAGCATGAGCAGTTCTTC
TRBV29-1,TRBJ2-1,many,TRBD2,CSASGSSNEQFF,TGCAGCGCTAGCGGGAGTTCCAATGAGCAGTTCTTC
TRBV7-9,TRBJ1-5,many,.,CASSFSGTADNQPQHF,TGTGCCAGCAGCTTCTCCGGGACGGCGGACAATCAGCCCCAGCATTTT